One TCR beta chain is described in this entry. The antigen remains undetermined. These data originate in a study of PD-1 blockade in classical Hodgkin lymphoma. Points from the study as a whole: The baseline diversity of complete responders showed similarity to that of newly diagnosed patients. CD4+ TCR diversity, unlike CD8+, climbed significantly by C4D1.

The repertoire was sequenced with immunoSEQ multiplex PCR; TCRdb's copy has only in-frame clones and lacks some. The sample consists of roughly 100,000 clones, about nine tenths of them appearing once. Time point: cycle 4 day 1 (C4D1), after less than 7 weeks of nivolumab. Brentuximab vedotin exposure varied among the patients, all of whom had relapsed after autologous stem cell transplantation. V lost 7 bases, J lost 1 base, and 7 bases stayed unmatched. Germline-derived CDR1 and CDR2 are SGHTA and FQGNSA. The length of the CDR3 is 14 residues. The chain joins TRBV7-2 to TRBJ2-7, with 7 bases identical to TRBD1. The sequence came from a human donor with classical Hodgkin lymphoma. This material consisted of peripheral blood mononuclear cells (PBMCs), taken before the fourth cycle of nivolumab. The CDR3: CASTPGQWSYEQYF. CDR3 nucleotide sequence: TGTGCCAGCACCCCGGGACAGTGGTCCTACGAGCAGTACTTC.